This T cell receptor (beta chain) was captured by sequencing in a study of blood T cell repertoires in COVID-19. Study as a whole: The analysed material was cDNA or gDNA that came from T cells, B-cell-depleted T cells, or PBMCs.

Followed over time, Seattle patients had been enrolled while infection was active. Deletions cut 0 bases from V and 3 bases from J, with 15 bases between. This CDR3 region has 16 residues. Germline V CDR1 and CDR2: MGHRA, YSYEKL. Study processing details: How many nucleated cells were present was estimated from reference gene primer amplification. Produced via immunoSEQ multiplex PCR; TCRdb's table is partial and in-frame only. V and J calls and clone size follow that table, whereas D and trimming were derived from the DNA. The table lists some 450,000 clones, 70% to 90% of them singletons, with roughly 0.84% in the top ten.

The sequence derives from a young man with COVID-19, enrolled during active disease. The V and J genes are TRBV4-1 and TRBJ2-7; D unclear. The sample was peripheral blood. CDR3 nucleotides: TGCGCCAGCAGCCAAGATGAGGATCAGACCCTCTACGAGCAGTACTTC. As protein: CASSQDEDQTLYEQYF.